The T cell receptor beta chain described here comes from a study of blood T cell repertoires in COVID-19. TCRdb keeps only in-frame clones here, not all; method: immunoSEQ multiplex PCR. The sample holds around 250,000 clones; more than 75% are singletons and the top ten take around 16%. About this clone itself: At one boundary the junction diverges from the germline segment, which might be a read error.

Germline values: CDR1 GTSNPN, CDR2 SVGIG (reference sequence). The CDR3 has 13 residues. The sequenced sample was PBMCs or T cells enriched from blood (not recorded which). The sequence was collected from a young man who had recovered from COVID-19. The V and J genes are TRBV30 and TRBJ1-1, with 7 bases aligning to TRBD1. CDR3 sequence reads: CFPGQLMNTEAFF. CDR3 DNA: TGCTTCCCGGGACAGTTGATGAACACTGAAGCTTTCTTT.